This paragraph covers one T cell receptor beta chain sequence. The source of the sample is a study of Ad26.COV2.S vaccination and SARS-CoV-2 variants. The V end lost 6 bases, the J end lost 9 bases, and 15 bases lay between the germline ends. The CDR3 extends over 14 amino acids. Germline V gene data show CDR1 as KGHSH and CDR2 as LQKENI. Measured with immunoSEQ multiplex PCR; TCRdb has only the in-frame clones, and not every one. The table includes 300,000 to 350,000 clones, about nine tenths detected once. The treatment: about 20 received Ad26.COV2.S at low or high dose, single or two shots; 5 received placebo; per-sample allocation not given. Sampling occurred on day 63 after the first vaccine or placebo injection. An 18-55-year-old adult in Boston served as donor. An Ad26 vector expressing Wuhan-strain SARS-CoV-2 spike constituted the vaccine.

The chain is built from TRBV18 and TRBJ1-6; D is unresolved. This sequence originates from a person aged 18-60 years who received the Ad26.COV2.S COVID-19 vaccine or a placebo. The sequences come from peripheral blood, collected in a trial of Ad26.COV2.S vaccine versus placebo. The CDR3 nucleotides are TGTGCCAGCTCGACTAACCCGAAGGGTTCACCCCTCCACTTT. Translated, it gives CASSTNPKGSPLHF.